This TCR beta chain was captured in a study of T cells in Graves' hyperthyroidism and ophthalmopathy. Many counts were recorded for this clonotype. Antigen specificity is unknown. Researchers amplified the TCR beta CDR3 regions from RNA transcripts. First-round RT-PCR with HTBI primers amplified the TCR CDR3 region. Using its own MiXCR run on the multiplex PCR reads, TCRdb lists one record per CDR3 protein. The table has some 270,000 distinct CDR3 sequences, roughly 15% seen once. This CDR3 region has 12 residues. Germline values: CDR1 MNHEY, CDR2 SVGEGT. V lost 8 bases, J lost 5 bases, and 12 bases lay in between. Diagnosis of hyperthyroidism was new in patients aged 18 to 65, and its duration was under 2 months. Study observations and caveats: Ophthalmopathy onset followed model prediction by a median approximately 5.9 months. Most thyroid clonotypes expanded above 0.001 were also detected in blood.

Sequencing used blood. This sequence joins TRBV6-2 or TRBV6-3 and TRBJ1-1, with a tentative D call TRBD1 (6 bases). The receptor was isolated from a woman in her twenties or thirties with Graves' hyperthyroidism that later progressed to Graves' ophthalmopathy. The CDR3 reads CASEGVRTEAFF. As DNA, the CDR3 is TGTGCCAGCGAGGGGGTTCGGACTGAAGCTTTCTTT.